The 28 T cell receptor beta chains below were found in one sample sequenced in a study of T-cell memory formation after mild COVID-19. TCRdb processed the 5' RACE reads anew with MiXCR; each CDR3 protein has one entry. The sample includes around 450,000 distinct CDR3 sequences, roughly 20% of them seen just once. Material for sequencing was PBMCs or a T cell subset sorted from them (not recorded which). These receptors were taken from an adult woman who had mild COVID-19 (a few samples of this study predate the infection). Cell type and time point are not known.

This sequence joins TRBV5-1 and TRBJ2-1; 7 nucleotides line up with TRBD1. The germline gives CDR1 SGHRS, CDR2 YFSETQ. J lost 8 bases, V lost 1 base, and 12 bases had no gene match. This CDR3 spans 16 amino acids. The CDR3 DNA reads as TGCGCCAGCAGCTTGTCAGTCGCAGGGGGAAGGGATGAGCAGTTCTTC. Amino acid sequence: CASSLSVAGGRDEQFF.

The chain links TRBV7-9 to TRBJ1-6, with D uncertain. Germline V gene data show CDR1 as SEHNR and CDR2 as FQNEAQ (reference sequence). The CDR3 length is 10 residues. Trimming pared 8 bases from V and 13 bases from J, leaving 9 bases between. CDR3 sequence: CASDGDPLHF. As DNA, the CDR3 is TGTGCCAGCGACGGAGACCCCCTCCACTTT.

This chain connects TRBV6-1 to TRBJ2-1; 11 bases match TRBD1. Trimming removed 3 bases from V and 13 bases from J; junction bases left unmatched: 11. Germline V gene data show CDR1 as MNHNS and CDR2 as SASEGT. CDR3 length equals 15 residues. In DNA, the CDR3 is TGTGCCAGCAGTGAGTGGGACAGGGGGATCCCTTTACAGTTCTTC. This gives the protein CASSEWDRGIPLQFF.

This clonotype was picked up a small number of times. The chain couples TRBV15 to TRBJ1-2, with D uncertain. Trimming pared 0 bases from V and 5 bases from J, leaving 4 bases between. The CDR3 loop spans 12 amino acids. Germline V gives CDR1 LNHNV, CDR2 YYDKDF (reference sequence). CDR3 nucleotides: TGTGCCACCAGCAGAGATATGTATGGCTACACCTTC. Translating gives CATSRDMYGYTF.

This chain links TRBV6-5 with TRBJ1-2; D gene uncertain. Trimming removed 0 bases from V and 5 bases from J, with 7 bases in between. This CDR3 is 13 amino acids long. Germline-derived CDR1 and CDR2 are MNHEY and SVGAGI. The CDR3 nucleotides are TGTGCCAGCAGTTACTCTACCGCGTATGGCTACACCTTC. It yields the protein CASSYSTAYGYTF.

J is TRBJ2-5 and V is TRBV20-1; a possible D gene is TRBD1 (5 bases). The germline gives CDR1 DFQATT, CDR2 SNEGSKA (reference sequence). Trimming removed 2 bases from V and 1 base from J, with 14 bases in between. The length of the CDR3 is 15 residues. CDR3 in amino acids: CSARRTPSPQETQYF. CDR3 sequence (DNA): TGCAGTGCTAGAAGGACACCGTCACCCCAAGAGACCCAGTACTTC.

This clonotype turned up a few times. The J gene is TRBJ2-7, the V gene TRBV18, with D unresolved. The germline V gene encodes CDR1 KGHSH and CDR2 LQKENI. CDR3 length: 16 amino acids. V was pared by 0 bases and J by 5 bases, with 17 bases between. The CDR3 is CASSPPQTVPGNEQYF. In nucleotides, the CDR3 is TGTGCCAGCTCACCACCCCAAACCGTCCCGGGCAACGAGCAGTACTTC.

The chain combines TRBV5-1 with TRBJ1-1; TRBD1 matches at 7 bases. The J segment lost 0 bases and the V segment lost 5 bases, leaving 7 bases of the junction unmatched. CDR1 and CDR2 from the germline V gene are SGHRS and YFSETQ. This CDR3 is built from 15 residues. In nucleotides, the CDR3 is TGCGCCAGCAGATCAAACACAGGGGTGAACACTGAAGCTTTCTTT. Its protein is CASRSNTGVNTEAFF. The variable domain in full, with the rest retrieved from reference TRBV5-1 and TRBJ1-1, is KAGVTQTPRYLIKTRGQQVTLSCSPISGHRSVSWYQQTPGQGLQFLFEYFSETQRNKGNFPGRFSGRQFSNSRSEMNVSTLELGDSALYLCASRSNTGVNTEAFFGQGTRLTVV.

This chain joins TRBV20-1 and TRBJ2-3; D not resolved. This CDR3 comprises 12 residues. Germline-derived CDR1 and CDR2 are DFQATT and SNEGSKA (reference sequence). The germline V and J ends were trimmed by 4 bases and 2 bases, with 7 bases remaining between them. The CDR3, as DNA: TGCAGTGCTAACTCTCTCACAGATACGCAGTATTTT. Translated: CSANSLTDTQYF.

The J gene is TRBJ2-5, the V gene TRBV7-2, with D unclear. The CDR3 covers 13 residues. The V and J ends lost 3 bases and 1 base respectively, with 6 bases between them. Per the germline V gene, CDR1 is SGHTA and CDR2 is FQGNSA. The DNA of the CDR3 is TGTGCCAGCAGCTTTTCCCCCCAAGAGACCCAGTACTTC. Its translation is CASSFSPQETQYF. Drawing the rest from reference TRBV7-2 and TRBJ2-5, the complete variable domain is GAGVSQSPSNKVTEKGKDVELRCDPISGHTALYWYRQSLGQGLEFLIYFQGNSAPDKSGLPSDRFSAERTGGSVSTLTIQRTQQEDSAVYLCASSFSPQETQYFGPGTRLLVL.

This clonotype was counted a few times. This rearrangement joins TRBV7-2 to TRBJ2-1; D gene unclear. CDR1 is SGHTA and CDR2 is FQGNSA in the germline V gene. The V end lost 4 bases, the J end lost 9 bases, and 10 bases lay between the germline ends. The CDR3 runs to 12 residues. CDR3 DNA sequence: TGTGCCAGCAGCTCCATTGTGAGTGAGCAGTTCTTC. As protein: CASSSIVSEQFF.

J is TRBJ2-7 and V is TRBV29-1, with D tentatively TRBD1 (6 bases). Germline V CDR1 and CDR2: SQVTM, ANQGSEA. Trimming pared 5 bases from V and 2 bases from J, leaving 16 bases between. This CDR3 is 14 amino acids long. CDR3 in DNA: TGCAGCGTTTGCTTTGACAGGCGGCCCTACGAGCAGTACTTC. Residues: CSVCFDRRPYEQYF.

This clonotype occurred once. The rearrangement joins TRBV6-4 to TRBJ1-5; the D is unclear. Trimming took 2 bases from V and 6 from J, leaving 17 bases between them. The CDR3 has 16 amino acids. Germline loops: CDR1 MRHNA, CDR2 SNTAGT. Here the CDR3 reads CASSDPGLGRAQPQHF. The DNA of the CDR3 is TGTGCCAGCAGTGACCCTGGACTAGGAAGGGCTCAGCCCCAGCATTTT.

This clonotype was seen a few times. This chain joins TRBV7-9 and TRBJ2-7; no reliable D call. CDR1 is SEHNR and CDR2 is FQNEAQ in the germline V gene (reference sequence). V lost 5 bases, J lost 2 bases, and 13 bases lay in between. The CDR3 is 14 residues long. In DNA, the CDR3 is TGTGCCAGCAGCCTCTCTAGAAATACCTACGAGCAGTACTTC. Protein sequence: CASSLSRNTYEQYF.

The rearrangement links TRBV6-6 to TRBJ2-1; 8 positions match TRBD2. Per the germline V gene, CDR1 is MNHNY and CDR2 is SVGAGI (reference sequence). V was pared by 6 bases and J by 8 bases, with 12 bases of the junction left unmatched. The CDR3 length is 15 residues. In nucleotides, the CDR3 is TGTGCCAGCAGGATGGGACTAGGGGACTATGATGAGCAGTTCTTC. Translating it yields CASRMGLGDYDEQFF.

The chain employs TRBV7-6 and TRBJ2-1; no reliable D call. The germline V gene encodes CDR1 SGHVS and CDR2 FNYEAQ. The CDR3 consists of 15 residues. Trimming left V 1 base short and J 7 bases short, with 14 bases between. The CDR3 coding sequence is TGTGCCAGCAGCTTAGTAATCGACACGCTGAATGAGCAGTTCTTC. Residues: CASSLVIDTLNEQFF.

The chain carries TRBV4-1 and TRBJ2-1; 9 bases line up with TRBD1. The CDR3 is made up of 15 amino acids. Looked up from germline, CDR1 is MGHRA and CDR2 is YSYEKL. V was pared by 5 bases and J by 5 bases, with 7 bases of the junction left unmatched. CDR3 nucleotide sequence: TGCGCCAGCAGCGCCGGGACAGGGAAAAACAATGAGCAGTTCTTC. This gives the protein CASSAGTGKNNEQFF.

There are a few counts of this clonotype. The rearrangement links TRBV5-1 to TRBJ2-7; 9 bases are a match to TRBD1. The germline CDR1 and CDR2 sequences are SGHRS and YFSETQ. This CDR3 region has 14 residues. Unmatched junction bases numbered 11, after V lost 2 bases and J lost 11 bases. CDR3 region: CASSLSGTGILEYF. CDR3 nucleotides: TGCGCCAGCAGCTTATCCGGGACAGGGATTTTGGAGTACTTC.

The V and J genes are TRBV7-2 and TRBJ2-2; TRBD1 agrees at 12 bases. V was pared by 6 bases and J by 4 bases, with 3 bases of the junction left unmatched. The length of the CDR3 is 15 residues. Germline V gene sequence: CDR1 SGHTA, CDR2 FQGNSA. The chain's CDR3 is CASSSGQGATGELFF. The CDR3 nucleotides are TGTGCCAGCAGTTCGGGACAGGGGGCCACCGGGGAGCTGTTTTTT.

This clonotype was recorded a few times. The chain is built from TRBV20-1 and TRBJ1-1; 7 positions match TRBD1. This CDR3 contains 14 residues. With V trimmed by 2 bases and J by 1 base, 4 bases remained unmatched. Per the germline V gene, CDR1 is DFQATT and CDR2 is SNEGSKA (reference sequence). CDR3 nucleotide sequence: TGCAGTGCTAGAAATAGGACAGGGAACACTGAAGCTTTCTTT. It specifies CSARNRTGNTEAFF.

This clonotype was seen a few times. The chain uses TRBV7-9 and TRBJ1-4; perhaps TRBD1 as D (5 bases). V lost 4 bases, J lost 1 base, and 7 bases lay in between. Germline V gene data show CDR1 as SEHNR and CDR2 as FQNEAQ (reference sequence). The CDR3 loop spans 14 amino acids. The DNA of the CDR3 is TGTGCCAGCAGCTATGGGGGAACTAATGAAAAACTGTTTTTT. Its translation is CASSYGGTNEKLFF.

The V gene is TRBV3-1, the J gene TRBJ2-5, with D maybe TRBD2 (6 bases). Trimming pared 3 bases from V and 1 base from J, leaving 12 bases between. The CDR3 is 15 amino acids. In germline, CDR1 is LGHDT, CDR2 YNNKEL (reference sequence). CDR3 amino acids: CASSHPDYLQETQYF. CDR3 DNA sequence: TGTGCCAGCAGCCACCCGGACTACCTCCAAGAGACCCAGTACTTC.

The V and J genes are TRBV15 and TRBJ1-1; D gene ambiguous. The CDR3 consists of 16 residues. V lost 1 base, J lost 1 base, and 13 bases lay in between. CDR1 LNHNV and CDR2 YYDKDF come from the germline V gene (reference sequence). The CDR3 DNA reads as TGTGCCACCAGCAGAGGAGGGAGCGTGGGGAACACTGAAGCTTTCTTT. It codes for CATSRGGSVGNTEAFF. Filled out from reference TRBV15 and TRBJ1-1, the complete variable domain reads DAMVIQNPRYQVTQFGKPVTLSCSQTLNHNVMYWYQQKSSQAPKLLFHYYDKDFNNEADTPDNFQSRRPNTSFCFLDIRSPGLGDTAMYLCATSRGGSVGNTEAFFGQGTRLTVV.

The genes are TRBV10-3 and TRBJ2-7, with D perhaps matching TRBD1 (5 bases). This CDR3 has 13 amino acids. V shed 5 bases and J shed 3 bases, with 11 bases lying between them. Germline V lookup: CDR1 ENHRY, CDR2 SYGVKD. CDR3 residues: CAISSGFGYEQYF. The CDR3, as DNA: TGTGCCATCAGTTCAGGGTTCGGCTACGAGCAGTACTTC.

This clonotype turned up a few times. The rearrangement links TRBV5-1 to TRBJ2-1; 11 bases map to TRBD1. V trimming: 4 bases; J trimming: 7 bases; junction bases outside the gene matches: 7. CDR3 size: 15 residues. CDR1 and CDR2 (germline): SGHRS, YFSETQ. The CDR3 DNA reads TGCGCCAGCAGCCTGGAGGACAGGGGGCTTAATGAGCAGTTCTTC. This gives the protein CASSLEDRGLNEQFF.

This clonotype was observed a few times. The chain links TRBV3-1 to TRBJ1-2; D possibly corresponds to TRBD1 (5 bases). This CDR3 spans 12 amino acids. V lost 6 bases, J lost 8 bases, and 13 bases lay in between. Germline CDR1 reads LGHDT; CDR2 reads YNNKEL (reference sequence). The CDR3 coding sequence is TGTGCCAGCAGATCGACGGGGGACGGCTACACCTTC. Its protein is CASRSTGDGYTF.

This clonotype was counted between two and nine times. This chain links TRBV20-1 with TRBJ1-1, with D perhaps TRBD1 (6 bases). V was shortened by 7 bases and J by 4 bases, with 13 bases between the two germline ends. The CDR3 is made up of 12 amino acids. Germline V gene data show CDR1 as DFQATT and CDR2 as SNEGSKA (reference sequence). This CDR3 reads CSVTRGGTEAFF. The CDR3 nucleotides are TGCAGTGTGACCAGGGGCGGCACTGAAGCTTTCTTT.

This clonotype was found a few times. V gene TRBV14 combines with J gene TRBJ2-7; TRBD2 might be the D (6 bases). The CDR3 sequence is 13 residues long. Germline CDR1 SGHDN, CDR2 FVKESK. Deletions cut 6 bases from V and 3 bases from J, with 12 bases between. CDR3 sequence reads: CASRSGDDYEQYF. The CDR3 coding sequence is TGTGCCAGCAGGTCGGGGGATGACTACGAGCAGTACTTC.